This TCR beta chain was recorded in a study of identical twins (dated by TCRdb to 2016 to 2017). Study-level background: TCR alpha and beta repertoires from monozygotic twins, unrelated adults of various ages and cord blood were deep-sequenced to test whether fetal clonotypes persist. To rule out contamination, replicate twin experiments were performed at different times with different library preparation protocols.

V was cut back by 10 bases and J by 5 bases, leaving a gap of 20 bases between them. Counted from cysteine to phenylalanine, this CDR3 has 15 amino acids. Left in the record is the CDR3 DNA by itself, 45 bases read in frame from the first base. The library was built by means of 5' RACE. Sequenced on an Illumina HiSeq 2000. A universal primer binding site was introduced by template switching, and a unique molecular identifier was present in the final cDNA, enabling accurate counting of TCR cDNA molecules. Specific primers in the conserved constant-segment region were used to synthesize first-strand cDNA for TCR alpha and beta chains. To control for contamination, every cDNA library was double barcoded, receiving both a SMART-Mk sample barcode and Illumina barcodes. Two successive PCR steps introduced TruSeq adapter sequences along with Illumina sample barcodes. The TCR alpha and beta cDNA libraries were sequenced on the Illumina HiSeq platform using custom primers. Concerning the study's data processing: Raw reads were processed with MiGEC to extract unique molecular identifiers, and MiXCR was used to determine CDR3 positions. Recombination models were inferred per individual with the repgenHMM and IGoR tools using an EM algorithm. The tcR package in R was used for shared clonotype analysis, with sharing normalized by the product of cloneset sizes. Out-of-frame nonproductive sequences were analyzed to study raw recombination free of thymic and clonal selection effects. TCRdb reanalyzed the raw reads on its own, using fastp at Q25 for trimming and MiXCR for clone calling, and kept in-frame beta chains. Every entry covers one CDR3 protein and lists the most common genes and DNA from its rows. The V and J calls here are based on TCRdb, not the publication. The sample table contains 250,000 or so distinct CDR3 sequences; only one count was recorded for about 9% of them. The ten largest clones capture roughly 3.1% of the sample.

General conclusions and limits of the study: Compared with coincidental sharing between unrelated individuals, out-of-frame TCR alpha sequences shared between twins had an excess of sequences with low generation probability. Zero-insertion analyses could be partly confounded by invariant T cells such as MAIT and iNKT, although diverse VJ usage argued against such confounding for most clonotypes. The excess sharing between twins in beta out-of-frame sequences was weaker because fewer shared sequences reduced the signal-to-noise ratio. Abundant cord blood beta clonotypes carried fewer insertions; young adult naive repertoires showed a weaker similar trend, while memory repertoires showed none. Recombination models systematically underestimated out-of-frame TCR alpha sharing in monozygotic twins but agreed with sharing between unrelated individuals. Because the same donors could not be followed over many years, conclusions were based on cross-sectional statistical analysis.

This clonotype was picked up many times. Its target antigen remains unknown. Base qualities are not at hand, and no much larger clone is one base apart. Every donor in the study was a healthy Caucasian. The twin cohort consisted of three pairs of female monozygotic twins, all aged roughly 18 to 30 years. CD4+ and CD8+ T cell populations were isolated with positive isolation kits from Invitrogen. The sample also formed part of further work on yellow fever vaccine responses in identical twins. The second publication reports: According to the authors, the vaccine-induced T cell response in identical twins seemed to be partly convergent and partly specific to each individual. The study precisely tracked vaccine-responding T cell clones in identical twins.

This TCR derives from a woman under 30 in good health. Sequencing input: CD8+ T cells sorted from blood. In this chain, TRBV12-3 or TRBV12-4 is recombined with TRBJ2-2; the D region may be TRBD1 or TRBD2, each matching 5 bases equally. The nucleotide sequence is TGTGCCACCTTGCGGGTATGGACACAAACCGGGGAGCTGTTTTTT. Its protein reads: CATLRVWTQTGELFF.